The rows below give T cell receptor beta chains drawn from one sample of a study of blood T cells in healthy people across ages. TCRdb re-called the 5' RACE reads through MiXCR, storing one row per CDR3 protein. Among 750,000 to 850,000 distinct CDR3 sequences listed, just under 25% were seen once. The sample was also linked to a second study, of T cells of mothers and their children.

Input material: blood. The receptors derive from a boy aged 5-17 years in good health. CDR3s include the opening cysteine and the closing phenylalanine or tryptophan. The D gene is left open where the match is weak. Size is omitted from some rows. Given values are once, few, many or a class for expanded clones.

TRBV6-5	few	.	TRBJ2-7	TGTGCCAGCAGCCGCGCCGCGGGGTACGAGCAGTACTTC	CASSRAAGYEQYF
TRBV29-1	few	.	TRBJ1-2	TGCAGCGCCGAGGGGCAGGGCGGCTACACCTTC	CSAEGQGGYTF
TRBV12-3/TRBV12-4	.	TRBD2	TRBJ2-1	TGTGCCAGCAGTTTCAAGCGGGGGGGCGCCTACAATGAGCAGTTCTTC	CASSFKRGGAYNEQFF
TRBV21-1	few	.	TRBJ2-1	TGTGCCAGCAGCAAAGACGCTAGCGGGAGCTCCTACAATGAGCAGTTCTTC	CASSKDASGSSYNEQFF
TRBV29-1	few	.	TRBJ2-3	TGCAGCGTTGTAGCAGCTTACACAGATACGCAGTATTTT	CSVVAAYTDTQYF
TRBV6-5	.	TRBD2	TRBJ2-3	TGTGCCAGCAGTCACATGGGACTAGCGACTTCCGCAGATACGCAGTATTTT	CASSHMGLATSADTQYF
TRBV29-1	few	.	TRBJ2-7	TGCAGCGTTGAGAACGTCAGGGGAGGAGAGCAGTACTTC	CSVENVRGGEQYF
TRBV5-1	.	.	TRBJ2-1	TGCGCCAGCTGGGCAGCCGGGGTCACCTACAATGAGCAGTTCTTC	CASWAAGVTYNEQFF
TRBV2	.	TRBD2	TRBJ2-2	TGTGCCAGCAGTTTCTACGGCGGGAGAGGGGAGCTGTTTTTT	CASSFYGGRGELFF
TRBV27	.	TRBD2	TRBJ2-7	TGTGCCAGCAGTCCGAACCGGGGACTAGCCTTCGAGCAGTACTTC	CASSPNRGLAFEQYF
TRBV29-1	.	.	TRBJ1-1	TGCAGCGTGGCGGGACGGGGGAACACTGAAGCTTTCTTT	CSVAGRGNTEAFF
TRBV4-3	.	TRBD2	TRBJ2-3	TGCGCCAGCAGCCAAGGGACTAGCGGGAGCTTCGCAGATACGCAGTATTTT	CASSQGTSGSFADTQYF
TRBV6-2/TRBV6-3	few	.	TRBJ2-1	TGTGCCAGCAGTTATCGGGGGAACAATGAGCAGTTCTTC	CASSYRGNNEQFF
TRBV27	.	TRBD1	TRBJ2-3	TGTGCCAGCAGGCGGGACAGGGATACAGATACGCAGTATTTT	CASRRDRDTDTQYF
TRBV4-2	.	.	TRBJ1-6	TGTGCCGGCAGCCAAGTGGCACAGGGAGATTCACCCCTCCACTTT	CAGSQVAQGDSPLHF
TRBV5-1	.	.	TRBJ1-2	TGCGCCAGCAGCTTGGTCTACAACTACTATGGCTACACCTTC	CASSLVYNYYGYTF
TRBV6-2/TRBV6-3	.	.	TRBJ1-5	TGTGCCAGCAGGCCGACAGGAGTTAGCAATCAGCCCCAGCATTTT	CASRPTGVSNQPQHF
TRBV2	.	.	TRBJ2-7	TGTGCCAGCAGACTACAGGGTTACGAGCAGTACTTC	CASRLQGYEQYF
TRBV4-3	many	.	TRBJ1-2	TGCGCCAGCAGCCAAGTACGGGGAGGATATGGCTACACCTTC	CASSQVRGGYGYTF
TRBV6-5	few	.	TRBJ1-4	TGTGCCAGCAGTTCCGTGGCAGGGAGTGAAAAACTGTTTTTT	CASSSVAGSEKLFF
TRBV5-4	.	.	TRBJ1-2	TGTGCCAGCAGCTTGGATTCCGGAGTTAACTATGGCTACACCTTC	CASSLDSGVNYGYTF
TRBV7-9	.	.	TRBJ1-2	TGTGCCAGCAGCTTAGAAGGATCGGGACGGGCCTACACCTTC	CASSLEGSGRAYTF
TRBV12-3/TRBV12-4	few	TRBD1	TRBJ2-3	TGTGCCAGCAGTTTACTTCCGGGACAGGGTTTAGCGCAGTATTTT	CASSLLPGQGLAQYF
TRBV7-7	.	.	TRBJ2-5	TGTGCTAGCAGCTTAGCAGGCAGGGGAGAGGAGACCCAGTACTTC	CASSLAGRGEETQYF
TRBV6-5	.	.	TRBJ1-2	TGTGCCAGCAGTTACTCGCCAGGGGAGTATTATGGCTACACCTTC	CASSYSPGEYYGYTF
TRBV6-2/TRBV6-3	.	.	TRBJ2-5	TGTGCCAGCAGACTCGACGGTTACCAAGAGACCCAGTACTTC	CASRLDGYQETQYF
TRBV7-2	.	TRBD2	TRBJ2-7	TGTGCCAGCAGCTTAGCGAGCGGGGGGGTGGACGAGCAGTACTTC	CASSLASGGVDEQYF
TRBV15	few	.	TRBJ2-2	TGTGCCACCAGCAGAGGGACGCCCGGGGAGCTGTTTTTT	CATSRGTPGELFF
TRBV5-1	few	TRBD1	TRBJ2-4	TGCGCCAGCAGTCTTGGGGACAGGGGATCTGTAAACATTCAGTACTTC	CASSLGDRGSVNIQYF
TRBV29-1	few	.	TRBJ2-5	TGCAGCGTGAAGGGGGGGCTAGGAGAGACCCAGTACTTC	CSVKGGLGETQYF
TRBV7-2	.	.	TRBJ2-1	TGTGCCAGCAGCTTAGTCCCAGCGATCAATGAGCAGTTCTTC	CASSLVPAINEQFF
TRBV29-1	.	TRBD1	TRBJ2-7	TGCAGCGTCGATACCGGGACAGGGGCCGAGCAGTACTTC	CSVDTGTGAEQYF
TRBV20-1	.	.	TRBJ2-7	TGCAGTGCCAGTAGAGGAATATCCTACGAGCAGTACTTC	CSASRGISYEQYF
TRBV29-1	.	.	TRBJ2-7	TGCAGCGTGGTTTACGGGGGCCACGAGCAGTACTTC	CSVVYGGHEQYF
TRBV7-8	.	TRBD1	TRBJ2-6	TGTGCCAGCAGCACGGGACAGGGGCCCTCTGGGGCCAACGTCCTGACTTTC	CASSTGQGPSGANVLTF
TRBV7-2	few	.	TRBJ2-7	TGTGCCAGCAGCTTAGAGGCAGGTCGGCGGGGCTACTCCTACGAGCAGTACTTC	CASSLEAGRRGYSYEQYF
TRBV11-1	.	TRBD1	TRBJ2-7	TGTGCCAGCAGCTTAGCTCTGAGGCCGTCTTTTAGGGACAGTCCTTACGAGCAGTACTTC	CASSLALRPSFRDSPYEQYF
TRBV20-1	few	.	TRBJ2-4	TGCAGTGCTAGAGATGTACTAGCCAAAAACATTCAGTACTTC	CSARDVLAKNIQYF
TRBV19	few	.	TRBJ2-7	TGTGCCAGTAGTTGGCCAGGAGCCTACGAGCAGTACTTC	CASSWPGAYEQYF
TRBV7-9	few	.	TRBJ1-2	TGTGCCAGCAGCTTAGCGGCGGCAGCTCATGGCTACACCTTC	CASSLAAAAHGYTF
TRBV6-2/TRBV6-3	.	.	TRBJ2-7	TGTGCCAGTACTGAGAGACCGCGGAGGGAAGCTTACGAGCAGTACTTC	CASTERPRREAYEQYF
TRBV28	.	TRBD1	TRBJ2-7	TGTGCCAGCAGTCGCACAGGGGGAGGATCCTACGAGCAGTACTTC	CASSRTGGGSYEQYF
TRBV29-1	.	TRBD2	TRBJ2-1	TGCAGCACTGGGGTTAGCGGGGGGGCGTCGGGTGAGCAGTTCTTC	CSTGVSGGASGEQFF
TRBV7-2	.	TRBD1	TRBJ1-4	TGTGCCAGCAGTACTGACAGGGGTAAAGTGTCGGATGAAAAACTATTTTTT	CASSTDRGKVSDEKLFF
TRBV5-6	.	TRBD2	TRBJ2-7	TGTGCCAGCTTACTAGCGGGAGGCTCCTACGAGCAGTACTTC	CASLLAGGSYEQYF
TRBV27	few	.	TRBJ1-2	TGTGCCAGCAGTCTACAGGGCCACTATGGCTACACCTTC	CASSLQGHYGYTF
TRBV20-1	.	.	TRBJ1-1	TGCAGTGCTAGAGATCCAAGAGGGTCCACTGAAGCTTTCTTT	CSARDPRGSTEAFF
TRBV20-1	.	.	TRBJ2-7	TGCAGTGCTAGACTAGCGAACCCTCCGCACGAGCAGTACTTC	CSARLANPPHEQYF
TRBV20-1	.	TRBD2	TRBJ2-1	TGCAGTGCTAGAGTGCGGGGGGGCCTCTCCTACAATGAGCAGTTCTTC	CSARVRGGLSYNEQFF
TRBV12-3/TRBV12-4	few	.	TRBJ1-3	TGTGCCAGCAGTTACGGACAGTCGAGCTCTGGAAACACCATATATTTT	CASSYGQSSSGNTIYF
TRBV5-6	.	.	TRBJ1-4	TGTGCCAGCAGCCGGAAAGGGCTTGAAAAACTGTTTTTT	CASSRKGLEKLFF
TRBV9	few	TRBD2	TRBJ2-5	TGTGCCAGCAGCGTAGGTCGGTCAGCGGGGGGGCAAGAGACCCAGTACTTC	CASSVGRSAGGQETQYF